This TCR beta chain was recorded in a study of neurological immune-mediated disorders. General observations from the study: Healthy controls had more TCR clonal expansion than multiple sclerosis, which showed the least, whereas HTLV-1-associated myelopathy showed the most.

cDNA synthesis was performed by 5'RACE with 10-nucleotide random UMIs. Each CDR3 protein is one row after TCRdb ran MiXCR on the 5' RACE reads. The sample contains about 27,000 distinct CDR3 sequences, around 20% of which appear only once. Healthy control participants comprised blood bank volunteers in Maryland, USA. Preparation of the unsorted libraries drew on 2 million PBMCs stored at -80 C. This clonotype was found many times. Its target is not known. The trim removed 0 bases at V and 5 bases at J, leaving 8 bases unmatched. This CDR3 contains 16 residues. From germline, CDR1 is DFQATT and CDR2 SNEGSKA (reference sequence).

The origin of this receptor is a woman aged 55-75 years in good health. The specimen sequenced was PBMCs. V is TRBV20-1 and J is TRBJ1-1, with 11 bases that match TRBD1. The CDR3 coding sequence is TGCAGTGCTAGAGATTTCGCGGGGACAGGGGGGACTGAAGCTTTCTTT. Its translation is CSARDFAGTGGTEAFF.